This T cell receptor beta chain was sequenced for a study of cytomegalovirus exposure and HLA in healthy donors. Broader study findings: Reports showed the classifier diagnosing cytomegalovirus status with high specificity and sensitivity. Owing to their indistinguishability, certain V segments, notably TRBV6-2 and TRBV6-3, were excluded. Prediction of most subjects' HLA-A and HLA-B alleles by TCR beta sequences was reportedly accurate.

PCR used 60 Vbeta primers and 13 Jbeta primers. TCRdb keeps only in-frame clones here, not all; method: immunoSEQ multiplex PCR. In the table there are 120,000 to 150,000 clones, around 75% of which are singletons. This CDR3 is built from 15 residues. The ends were cut back, 3 bases at V and 0 bases at J, with 12 bases in the middle. CDR1 MNHNS and CDR2 SASEGT come from the germline V gene. Concerning this clone: Its antigen is as yet unknown.

The chain joins TRBV6-1 to TRBJ2-7; perhaps TRBD2 as D (7 bases). Sequenced material: PBMCs. This receptor was obtained from a woman aged 30 to 39 in good health and CMV-seronegative. The CDR3 nucleotides read TGTGCCAGCAGTGACGGCGGGGGCACCTCCTACGAGCAGTACGTC. As protein: CASSDGGGTSYEQYV.